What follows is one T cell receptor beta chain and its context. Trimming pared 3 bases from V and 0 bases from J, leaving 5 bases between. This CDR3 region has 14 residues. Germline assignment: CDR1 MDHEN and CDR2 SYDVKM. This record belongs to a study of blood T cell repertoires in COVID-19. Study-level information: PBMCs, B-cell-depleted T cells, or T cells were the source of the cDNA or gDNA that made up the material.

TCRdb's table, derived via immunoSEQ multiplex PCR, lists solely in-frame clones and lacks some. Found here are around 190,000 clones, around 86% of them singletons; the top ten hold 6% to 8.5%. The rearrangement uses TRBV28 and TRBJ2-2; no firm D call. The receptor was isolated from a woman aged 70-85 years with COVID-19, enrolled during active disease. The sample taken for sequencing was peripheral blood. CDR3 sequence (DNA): TGTGCCAGCAGTTTCCCCGCGAACACCGGGGAGCTGTTTTTT. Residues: CASSFPANTGELFF. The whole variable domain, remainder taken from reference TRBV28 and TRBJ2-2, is DVKVTQSSRYLVKRTGEKVFLECVQDMDHENMFWYRQDPGLGLRLIYFSYDVKMKEKGDIPEGYSVSREKKERFSLILESASTNQTSMYLCASSFPANTGELFFGEGSRLTVL.